The clone carrying this TCR beta chain was picked up one time. At one end the junction does not follow the germline gene, possibly because of a read error. The CDR3 sequence is 16 residues long. Germline-derived CDR1 and CDR2 are MDHEN and SYDVKM. The sample comes from a study of cytomegalovirus exposure and HLA in healthy donors. Primers for the PCR totalled 60 Vbeta and 13 Jbeta. The protocol was immunoSEQ multiplex PCR, while the TCRdb copy is restricted to in-frame clones and leaves out a portion. The sample yields roughly 150,000 clones, over 80% seen once. The genes are TRBV28 and TRBJ1-1; 7 nucleotides agree with TRBD1. The receptor's source is a woman between 18 and 29 years old in good health and CMV-seronegative. Material: PBMCs. CDR3 protein: CARSLVRGTSNTEAFF. As DNA, the CDR3 is TGTGCCCGCAGTTTAGTCAGGGGGACCTCGAACACTGAAGCTTTCTTT.